The 7 T cell receptor beta chains below were found in one sample sequenced in a study of T-cell memory formation after mild COVID-19. TCRdb redid the calling of the 5' RACE reads with MiXCR, one entry per CDR3 protein. The table shows roughly 300,000 distinct CDR3 sequences, with 8% to 10% occurring only once. Sequenced input: PBMCs or a T cell subset sorted from them (not recorded which). Source of these receptors: a man between 18 and 35 years old who had mild COVID-19 (a few samples of this study predate the infection). Cell type and time point are not known.

This clonotype has only a few counts. The V gene is TRBV7-6, the J gene TRBJ1-1; D might be TRBD1 (6 bases). Germline V lookup: CDR1 SGHVS, CDR2 FNYEAQ. The CDR3 has 17 amino acids. The V and J ends lost 2 bases and 1 base respectively, with 17 bases between them. CDR3 region: CASSLRVTGRRNTEAFF. CDR3 in DNA: TGTGCCAGCAGCTTAAGGGTGACAGGCAGGAGGAACACTGAAGCTTTCTTT.

This clonotype was seen at least ten times. This chain uses TRBV7-9 with TRBJ2-7, with 9 bases aligning to TRBD2. CDR3 length: 16 amino acids. Per the germline V gene, CDR1 is SEHNR and CDR2 is FQNEAQ (reference sequence). The V and J ends lost 5 bases and 5 bases, in that order; junction bases with no gene match: 13. The CDR3 coding sequence is TGTGCCAGCAGCCGGACCACCGGGACTAGCCTCAACGAGCAGTACTTC. It specifies CASSRTTGTSLNEQYF.

This chain joins TRBV11-2 and TRBJ1-2, with 8 bases matching TRBD1. Unmatched junction bases numbered 6, after V lost 5 bases and J lost 7 bases. The germline CDR1 and CDR2 sequences are SGHAT and FQNNGV. CDR3 length equals 13 residues. The CDR3 DNA sequence: TGTGCCAGCAGCCAGCAGGGGGCCGGTGGCTACACCTTC. It encodes CASSQQGAGGYTF.

This clonotype was detected a few times. The rearrangement joins TRBV7-8 to TRBJ1-5; D is unresolved. The CDR3 extends over 15 amino acids. From germline, CDR1 is SGHVS and CDR2 FQNEAQ. V was clipped by 1 base and J by 4 bases, with 11 bases between them. CDR3 region: CASSLGRTSNQPQHF. CDR3 nucleotides: TGTGCCAGCAGCTTAGGCCGGACGTCGAATCAGCCCCAGCATTTT.

The sample holds many counts of this clonotype. The gene calls are TRBV4-1 and TRBJ1-6; D call uncertain. V lost 0 bases and J 11 bases, leaving 14 bases between the germline ends. The length of the CDR3 is 15 residues. CDR1 and CDR2 (germline): MGHRA, YSYEKL. The CDR3 coding sequence is TGCGCCAGCAGCCAAGATCCGTGGCAGTCAACACCCCTCCACTTT. It yields the protein CASSQDPWQSTPLHF.

The rearrangement links TRBV20-1 to TRBJ2-1; TRBD1 aligns across 7 bases. CDR1 is DFQATT, CDR2 SNEGSKA, per germline (reference sequence). The V gene end was trimmed by 5 bases and the J gene end by 0 bases; junction bases not matched to a gene: 7. The CDR3 spans 15 residues. CDR3 region: CSAAQYRGSYNEQFF. CDR3 in DNA: TGCAGTGCTGCACAGTACAGGGGCTCCTACAATGAGCAGTTCTTC.

V usage is TRBV9 and J usage is TRBJ1-5; TRBD1 matches 8 bases. Per the germline V gene, CDR1 is SGDLS and CDR2 is YYNGEE. Germline trimming cut 0 bases from V and 0 bases from J; bases unmatched to any gene: 8. The CDR3 totals 18 residues. The CDR3, as DNA: TGTGCCAGCAGCGTAGGAGGACAGGGCTTTGGTAGCAATCAGCCCCAGCATTTT. It codes for CASSVGGQGFGSNQPQHF.